The clone carrying this T cell receptor beta chain occurred many times. The method was immunoSEQ multiplex PCR; TCRdb's version includes in-frame clones alone and lacks a portion of them. The sample has some 130,000 clones, roughly three quarters seen once. The sample is drawn from a study of blood T cell repertoires in COVID-19. The sample consisted of peripheral blood. The source of this sequence is a man older than 75 with acute or convalescent COVID-19.

This chain's CDR3 is CASKGQGNTGELFF. DNA for the CDR3: TGTGCCAGCAAAGGACAGGGGAACACCGGGGAGCTGTTTTTT. The V gene is TRBV2, the J gene TRBJ2-2, with 8 bases that match TRBD1. From germline, CDR1 is SNHLY and CDR2 FYNNEI. The CDR3 extends over 14 amino acids. Trimming at V came to 7 bases and at J to 1 base, leaving 2 bases not matched to a gene.